The clone carrying this T cell receptor beta chain occurred a few times. Its antigen is not known. The data were taken from a study of human T cells and chemical hapten exposure. TCRdb fed the RACE reads into MiXCR, producing one record per CDR3 protein. The sample has more than 95,000 distinct CDR3 sequences, 9% to 14% seen once; the top ten hold over 1.1%. Stated time point: patch test 1, 2 weeks after DPC sensitization. Treatment in this sample: therapeutic diphenylcyclopropenone sensitization with weekly scalp DPC. CDR1 and CDR2 from the germline V gene are MNHNS and SASEGT. CDR3 size: 13 residues. V was clipped by 10 bases and J by 6 bases; unmatched bases: 10. Regarding the study as a whole: Sensitization with DPC brought no change to TCRs above 1 in 1000 in frequency.

The chain has TRBV6-1 and TRBJ2-7; 9 bases are a match to TRBD1. The input for sequencing was whole blood, taken in connection with sensitization to the hapten diphenylcyclopropenone (DPC). This receptor was identified in a woman aged 50 to 65 with alopecia areata. Some clones in this sample may be carry-over from other donors' samples. The CDR3 DNA reads as TGTGCCACGCCAGCGGGACAGGGACGCGAGCAGTACTTC. It specifies CATPAGQGREQYF.